Shown below are 3 T cell receptor beta chains from a single sample sequenced in a study of type 1 and type 2 diabetes patients. Amplification started from genomic DNA. The TCR beta CDR3 region was amplified using 30 forward and 13 reverse primers. MiXCR, applied by TCRdb to the multiplex PCR reads, yields one record per CDR3 protein. Among about 270,000 distinct CDR3 sequences listed, around 50% were seen once. Sequenced input: peripheral blood mononuclear cells (PBMCs). Receptor source: a man younger than 35 with type 2 diabetes.

This clonotype was observed a few times. The rearrangement links TRBV7-3 to TRBJ2-1; D is uncertain. The CDR3 extends over 14 amino acids. Germline loops: CDR1 SGHTA, CDR2 FQGTGA. Deletions cut 5 bases from V and 1 base from J, with 9 bases between. CDR3 region: CASSPGWSYNEQFF. CDR3 coding DNA: TGTGCCAGCAGCCCCGGATGGTCCTACAATGAGCAGTTCTTC.

V usage is TRBV7-2 and J usage is TRBJ2-3; the match to TRBD2 covers 9 bases. V dropped 1 base and J dropped 3; count of bases not matched to a gene: 8. This CDR3 comprises 17 residues. CDR1 is SGHTA, CDR2 FQGNSA, per germline. For the CDR3, the DNA is TGTGCCAGCAGCTTAGGTTTAGCGGGAGAATTGACAGATACGCAGTATTTT. This translates into CASSLGLAGELTDTQYF.

This clonotype was counted only a few times. The V call is TRBV7-8, the J call TRBJ2-7, with D unclear. Germline assignment: CDR1 SGHVS and CDR2 FQNEAQ. This CDR3 has 15 residues. V lost 0 bases to trimming and J lost 2 bases, with 11 bases between them. The CDR3 sequence is CASSLASRATYEQYF. DNA of the CDR3: TGTGCCAGCAGCTTAGCATCTCGGGCTACCTACGAGCAGTACTTC.